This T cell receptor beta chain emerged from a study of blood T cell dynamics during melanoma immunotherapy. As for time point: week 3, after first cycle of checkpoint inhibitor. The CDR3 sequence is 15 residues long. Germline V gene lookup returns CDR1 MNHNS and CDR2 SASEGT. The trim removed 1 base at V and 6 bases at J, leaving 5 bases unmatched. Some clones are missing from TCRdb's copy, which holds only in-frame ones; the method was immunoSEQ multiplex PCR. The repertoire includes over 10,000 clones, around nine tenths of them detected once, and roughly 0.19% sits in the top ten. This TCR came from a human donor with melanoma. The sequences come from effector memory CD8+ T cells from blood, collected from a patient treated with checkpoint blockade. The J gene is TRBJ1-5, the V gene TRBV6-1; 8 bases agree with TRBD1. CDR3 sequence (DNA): TGTGCCAGCAGTGAAGTGGCAGGGGGCGGTCAGCCCCAGCATTTT. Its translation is CASSEVAGGGQPQHF.